This is a list of T cell receptor beta chains from one sample in a study of blood T cell repertoires in COVID-19. Only in-frame clones appear in the TCRdb table, and some are missing; sequencing was by immunoSEQ multiplex PCR. This sample has some 170,000 clones, with roughly nine tenths found just once. Sequenced: peripheral blood. The receptors derive from a man between 60 and 75 years old with active or convalescent COVID-19. Each CDR3 is given with its conserved first and last residue. Each record gives: V gene, J gene, clone size, D gene, CDR3 DNA, CDR3 protein. The D gene is left open where the match is weak. The size entry is marked missing in some rows and otherwise reads once, few, many or a size class.

v_call: TRBV6-2/TRBV6-3; j_call: TRBJ2-2; clone_size: .; d_call: .; cdr3_nt: TGTGCCAGCAGTGCGGACGGGGAGAACACCGGGGAGCTGTTTTTT; cdr3_aa: CASSADGENTGELFF
v_call: TRBV5-1; j_call: TRBJ1-6; clone_size: .; d_call: TRBD1; cdr3_nt: TGCGCCAGCAGCTCGACAGGGTGGAATTCACCCCTCCACTTT; cdr3_aa: CASSSTGWNSPLHF
v_call: TRBV10-3; j_call: TRBJ1-6; clone_size: .; d_call: .; cdr3_nt: TGTGCCATCAGTGGTGAACAGAATAATTCACCCCTCCACTTT; cdr3_aa: CAISGEQNNSPLHF
v_call: TRBV7-2; j_call: TRBJ2-2; clone_size: .; d_call: TRBD2; cdr3_nt: TGTGCCAGCAGCAGAGGGACTAGCGGGGACACCGGGGAGCTGTTTTTT; cdr3_aa: CASSRGTSGDTGELFF
v_call: TRBV3-1/TRBV3-2; j_call: TRBJ1-3; clone_size: .; d_call: .; cdr3_nt: TGTGCCAGCAGCCAAAACTCGGGGGGCTCTGGAAACACCATATATTTT; cdr3_aa: CASSQNSGGSGNTIYF
v_call: TRBV3-1/TRBV3-2; j_call: TRBJ2-7; clone_size: .; d_call: TRBD1; cdr3_nt: TGTGCCAGCAGCCCGACAACAGGGGTCCCTAGCGAGCAGTACTTC; cdr3_aa: CASSPTTGVPSEQYF
v_call: TRBV5-4; j_call: TRBJ2-1; clone_size: .; d_call: TRBD1; cdr3_nt: TGTGCCAGCAGAACTTCGACAGGGGGCTACAATGAGCAGTTCTTC; cdr3_aa: CASRTSTGGYNEQFF
v_call: TRBV6-5; j_call: TRBJ1-3; clone_size: .; d_call: TRBD1; cdr3_nt: TGTGCCAGCAGGCAGACAGGGAACTCTGGAAACACCATATATTTT; cdr3_aa: CASRQTGNSGNTIYF
v_call: TRBV6-6; j_call: TRBJ2-2; clone_size: .; d_call: TRBD1; cdr3_nt: TGTGCCAGCAATCCGGGACAGGGGAGAACCGGGGAGCTGTTTTTT; cdr3_aa: CASNPGQGRTGELFF
v_call: TRBV5-1; j_call: TRBJ2-3; clone_size: .; d_call: TRBD2; cdr3_nt: TGCGCCAGCAGCTCGCAACTAGCGGGAGGGGGCACAGATACGCAGTATTTT; cdr3_aa: CASSSQLAGGGTDTQYF
v_call: TRBV2; j_call: TRBJ1-3; clone_size: .; d_call: TRBD1; cdr3_nt: TGTGCCAGCAGTCTACAGGGGGCGCAGGGAAACACCATATATTTT; cdr3_aa: CASSLQGAQGNTIYF
v_call: TRBV3-1/TRBV3-2; j_call: TRBJ1-2; clone_size: .; d_call: TRBD1; cdr3_nt: TGTGCCAGCAGCCCGCCGGGACAGGGTAACTATGGCTACACCTTC; cdr3_aa: CASSPPGQGNYGYTF
v_call: TRBV6-5; j_call: TRBJ2-3; clone_size: .; d_call: TRBD1; cdr3_nt: TGTGCCAGCAGTTACCATGAGGACAGGGGGGTTAGGTATTTT; cdr3_aa: CASSYHEDRGVRYF
v_call: TRBV13; j_call: TRBJ1-5; clone_size: .; d_call: .; cdr3_nt: TGTGCCAGCAGCTTAGGGACAGCAGGTCAGCCCCAGCATTTT; cdr3_aa: CASSLGTAGQPQHF
v_call: TRBV7-2; j_call: TRBJ1-3; clone_size: .; d_call: .; cdr3_nt: TGTGCCAGCAGCCGCGCGGAGGGCCACTCTGGAAACACCATATATTTT; cdr3_aa: CASSRAEGHSGNTIYF
v_call: TRBV6-6; j_call: TRBJ2-7; clone_size: .; d_call: .; cdr3_nt: TGTGCCAGCAGCCGGACAGACTACGAGCAGTACTTC; cdr3_aa: CASSRTDYEQYF
v_call: TRBV7-9; j_call: TRBJ1-1; clone_size: once; d_call: .; cdr3_nt: TGTGCCAGCAGCTTAGGGCTAGACACTGAAGCTTTCTTT; cdr3_aa: CASSLGLDTEAFF
v_call: TRBV18; j_call: TRBJ2-5; clone_size: once; d_call: TRBD2; cdr3_nt: TGTGCCAGCTCACGTACTAGCGGGAGAGGCCAAGAGACCCAGTACTTC; cdr3_aa: CASSRTSGRGQETQYF
v_call: TRBV5-4; j_call: TRBJ2-5; clone_size: .; d_call: .; cdr3_nt: TGTGCCAGCAGCTTAGGGGATTTCCAAGAGACCCAGTACTTC; cdr3_aa: CASSLGDFQETQYF
v_call: TRBV6-1; j_call: TRBJ2-7; clone_size: .; d_call: .; cdr3_nt: TGTGCCAGCAGTGAAGCGCTTCGGAGCAACTACGAGCAGTACTTC; cdr3_aa: CASSEALRSNYEQYF
v_call: TRBV6-5; j_call: TRBJ1-2; clone_size: .; d_call: TRBD1; cdr3_nt: TGTGCCAGCAGTTACCAGGGGGGCTATGGCTACACCTTC; cdr3_aa: CASSYQGGYGYTF
v_call: TRBV3-1/TRBV3-2; j_call: TRBJ1-5; clone_size: .; d_call: .; cdr3_nt: TGTGCCAGCAGCCAAGGGTCTACAGGATTTAGCAATCAGCCCCAGCATTTT; cdr3_aa: CASSQGSTGFSNQPQHF
v_call: TRBV10-1; j_call: TRBJ2-5; clone_size: .; d_call: .; cdr3_nt: TGCGCCAGCAGTTCCAGGGTAGGAGAGACCCAGTACTTC; cdr3_aa: CASSSRVGETQYF
v_call: TRBV7-9; j_call: TRBJ2-7; clone_size: .; d_call: .; cdr3_nt: TGTGCCAGCAGCGTAGGAGCGGGTTCCTACGAGCAGTACTTC; cdr3_aa: CASSVGAGSYEQYF
v_call: TRBV7-2; j_call: TRBJ2-2; clone_size: .; d_call: .; cdr3_nt: TGTGCCAGCAGGGGCGAGGGGACACGAAACACCGGGGAGCTGTTTTTT; cdr3_aa: CASRGEGTRNTGELFF
v_call: TRBV30; j_call: TRBJ1-1; clone_size: .; d_call: TRBD1; cdr3_nt: TGTGCCTGGACCCAGGGGGGATGGACTGAAGCTTTCTTT; cdr3_aa: CAWTQGGWTEAFF
v_call: TRBV30; j_call: TRBJ1-2; clone_size: .; d_call: .; cdr3_nt: TGTGCCTGGAGTAGGAGGTCTAACTATGGCTACACCTTC; cdr3_aa: CAWSRRSNYGYTF
v_call: TRBV6-1; j_call: TRBJ2-1; clone_size: .; d_call: TRBD2; cdr3_nt: TGTGCCAGCAGTGAAGGGGGCGGGAGGGCCAGGAATGAGCAGTTCTTC; cdr3_aa: CASSEGGGRARNEQFF
v_call: TRBV4-1; j_call: TRBJ2-7; clone_size: .; d_call: TRBD2; cdr3_nt: TGCGCCAGCAGCCAAGGGACGGGACTACTCTACGAGCAGTACTTC; cdr3_aa: CASSQGTGLLYEQYF
v_call: TRBV6-6; j_call: TRBJ1-5; clone_size: once; d_call: TRBD1; cdr3_nt: TGTGCCAGCACTATACGGGCAGGGGGAAATCAGCCCCAGCATTTT; cdr3_aa: CASTIRAGGNQPQHF
v_call: TRBV18; j_call: TRBJ2-5; clone_size: .; d_call: TRBD2; cdr3_nt: TGTGCCAGCTCACAAGAGACAGTGGGGCTTATAGCGGGATTGCAAGAGACCCAGTACTTC; cdr3_aa: CASSQETVGLIAGLQETQYF
v_call: TRBV7-2; j_call: TRBJ2-3; clone_size: .; d_call: .; cdr3_nt: TGTGCCAGCAGCTCGTACACAGATACGCAGTATTTT; cdr3_aa: CASSSYTDTQYF
v_call: TRBV7-2; j_call: TRBJ2-7; clone_size: few; d_call: .; cdr3_nt: TGTGCCAGCAGCTTAGCGACAGGCGCCTACGAGCAGTACTTC; cdr3_aa: CASSLATGAYEQYF
v_call: TRBV5-4; j_call: TRBJ2-7; clone_size: .; d_call: .; cdr3_nt: TGTGCCAGCAGCTTGGGGGGGGACTACGAGCAGTACTTC; cdr3_aa: CASSLGGDYEQYF
v_call: TRBV19; j_call: TRBJ2-1; clone_size: .; d_call: TRBD2; cdr3_nt: TGTGCCAGTAGTATAGCTAGCGGGAGGAGCAATGAGCAGTTCTTC; cdr3_aa: CASSIASGRSNEQFF
v_call: TRBV27; j_call: TRBJ2-3; clone_size: .; d_call: TRBD1; cdr3_nt: TGTGCCAGCAGTTACGGACAGGGTTCGGCAGATACGCAGTATTTT; cdr3_aa: CASSYGQGSADTQYF
v_call: TRBV11-2; j_call: TRBJ1-1; clone_size: few; d_call: TRBD1; cdr3_nt: TGTGCCAGCAGGATGGGACAGACGAACACTGAAGCTTTCTTT; cdr3_aa: CASRMGQTNTEAFF
v_call: TRBV20-1; j_call: TRBJ2-4; clone_size: .; d_call: .; cdr3_nt: TGCAGTGCTAACGGTCAAAACATTCAGTACTTC; cdr3_aa: CSANGQNIQYF
v_call: TRBV27; j_call: TRBJ1-2; clone_size: .; d_call: .; cdr3_nt: TGTGCCAGCAGTTTCTCAGGGGTCCCGGGAGGCTACACCTTC; cdr3_aa: CASSFSGVPGGYTF
v_call: TRBV2; j_call: TRBJ1-2; clone_size: .; d_call: TRBD1; cdr3_nt: TGTGCCAGCACCGGGAGACAGGGCCGAGGCTACACCTTC; cdr3_aa: CASTGRQGRGYTF
v_call: TRBV5-1; j_call: TRBJ2-7; clone_size: .; d_call: .; cdr3_nt: TGCGCCAGCAGCTTGGCCGGGCAGGGAAGAACCTACGAGCAGTACTTC; cdr3_aa: CASSLAGQGRTYEQYF
v_call: TRBV24-1; j_call: TRBJ2-1; clone_size: once; d_call: TRBD2; cdr3_nt: TGTGCCACCAGTGCAACTAGCGGGAGGAAGAATGAGCAGTTCTTC; cdr3_aa: CATSATSGRKNEQFF
v_call: TRBV29-1; j_call: TRBJ1-1; clone_size: .; d_call: TRBD1; cdr3_nt: TGCAGCGTACGACAGGGGGACACTGAAGCTTTCTTT; cdr3_aa: CSVRQGDTEAFF
v_call: TRBV6-4; j_call: TRBJ1-2; clone_size: .; d_call: TRBD1; cdr3_nt: TGTGCCAGCAGTGGGACAGGGGGTTTGAGGACCTTC; cdr3_aa: CASSGTGGLRTF
v_call: TRBV2; j_call: TRBJ2-1; clone_size: .; d_call: .; cdr3_nt: TGTGCCAGACAACGACGGCTATTCTACGAGGTTTTCAATGAGCAGTTCTTC; cdr3_aa: CARQRRLFYEVFNEQFF
v_call: TRBV19; j_call: TRBJ2-5; clone_size: .; d_call: TRBD2; cdr3_nt: TGTGCCAGTAGTATAGGACTAGCTGGGGAGACCCAGTACTTC; cdr3_aa: CASSIGLAGETQYF
v_call: TRBV6-2/TRBV6-3; j_call: TRBJ1-2; clone_size: .; d_call: .; cdr3_nt: TGTGCCAGCAGTTACAACAGTAACTATGGCTACACCTTC; cdr3_aa: CASSYNSNYGYTF
v_call: TRBV27; j_call: TRBJ1-1; clone_size: .; d_call: TRBD1; cdr3_nt: TGTGCCAGCAGTCCACTGGGACAGGGGAACACTGAAGCTTTCTTT; cdr3_aa: CASSPLGQGNTEAFF
v_call: TRBV7-2; j_call: TRBJ2-7; clone_size: .; d_call: TRBD2; cdr3_nt: TGTGCCAGCACCCCCTCTAGCGGGAGAAGCGAGCAGTACTTC; cdr3_aa: CASTPSSGRSEQYF
v_call: TRBV11-3; j_call: TRBJ2-3; clone_size: .; d_call: .; cdr3_nt: TGTGCCAGCAGCTCCGGAGGCCCCACAGATACGCAGTATTTT; cdr3_aa: CASSSGGPTDTQYF
v_call: TRBV6-5; j_call: TRBJ1-3; clone_size: .; d_call: .; cdr3_nt: TGTGCCAGCAGTTACGGGGGGTTCGGGGCAGGAAACACCATATATTTT; cdr3_aa: CASSYGGFGAGNTIYF
v_call: TRBV12-3/TRBV12-4; j_call: TRBJ1-1; clone_size: .; d_call: .; cdr3_nt: TGTGCCAGCAGTTACGGGGGCACTGAAGCTTTCTTT; cdr3_aa: CASSYGGTEAFF
v_call: TRBV4-2; j_call: TRBJ2-2; clone_size: .; d_call: TRBD2; cdr3_nt: TGTGCCAGCAGCCAAGATCGAGGGACTAGCGGCACCGGGGAGCTGTTTTTT; cdr3_aa: CASSQDRGTSGTGELFF
v_call: TRBV9; j_call: TRBJ1-3; clone_size: .; d_call: TRBD1; cdr3_nt: TGTGCCAGCAGCGTAGATTTGGCAGGGGGCTTCTCTGGAAACACCATATATTTT; cdr3_aa: CASSVDLAGGFSGNTIYF